Listed here are 21 T cell receptor beta chains from one sample, sequenced in a study of T-cell reconstitution after alpha-beta-depleted transplantation in children. For TCRbeta, the library was prepared with unique molecular identifiers. TCRdb fed the PCR reads into MiXCR, producing one record per CDR3 protein. This table holds about 110,000 distinct CDR3 sequences, approximately 6.4% found once. Sample: PBMCs, mostly from graft donor cells, taken 360 days after TCRalphabeta/CD19-depleted stem cell transplant. All receptors derive from a male patient aged 2 to 10 who had a stem cell transplant for acute lymphoblastic leukemia, so the T cells may come from the graft donor.

There are many counts of this clonotype. The gene calls are TRBV9 and TRBJ1-2; D is unresolved. Between the trimmed V and J ends, which lost 3 bases and 0 bases, there was a span of 3 bases. The CDR3 is 12 amino acids. Per the germline V gene, CDR1 is SGDLS and CDR2 is YYNGEE. CDR3: CASSGTNYGYTF. CDR3 sequence (DNA): TGTGCCAGCAGCGGTACTAACTATGGCTACACCTTC.

The chain recombines TRBV7-8 with TRBJ2-7, with a tentative D call TRBD1 (6 bases). The CDR3 covers 16 residues. Trimming shortened V by 1 base and J by 0 bases, and 13 bases separated the two germline ends. Germline V gene lookup returns CDR1 SGHVS and CDR2 FQNEAQ. CDR3: CASSLGQDYLSYEQYF. CDR3 bases: TGTGCCAGCAGCTTAGGACAGGATTATCTCTCCTACGAGCAGTACTTC.

This rearrangement joins TRBV20-1 to TRBJ2-3, with D maybe TRBD1 (6 bases). CDR3 length equals 15 residues. The germline gives CDR1 DFQATT, CDR2 SNEGSKA (reference sequence). The CDR3 DNA reads as TGCTTCTGGGGCCTGGAACAGGGCTTCAGAGGCACGCAGTATTTT. Its translation is CFWGLEQGFRGTQYF.

This clonotype came up a few times. The V and J genes are TRBV10-3 and TRBJ2-5; no clear D. The CDR3 totals 15 residues. Germline CDR1 is ENHRY and CDR2 is SYGVKD. Trimming took off 7 bases at V and 2 bases at J, with 17 bases between the two ends. The CDR3 DNA sequence: TGTGCCATCAATCAACCCCTCGAGAGGCAAGAGACCCAGTACTTC. Its translation is CAINQPLERQETQYF.

This chain links TRBV2 with TRBJ2-5; no reliable D call. CDR1 SNHLY and CDR2 FYNNEI come from the germline V gene. This CDR3 spans 15 amino acids. Trimming left V 1 base short and J 0 bases short, with 9 bases between. The DNA for the CDR3 is TGTGCCAGCAGTGAAGGTGAGGAGTACCAAGAGACCCAGTACTTC. Translated, it gives CASSEGEEYQETQYF.

The chain links TRBV5-1 to TRBJ2-7; 10 bases are shared with TRBD2. J gave up 6 bases and V 6 bases, and 12 bases lay outside the gene matches. The V gene's germline CDR1 is SGHRS and CDR2 YFSETQ. CDR3 length: 15 amino acids. CDR3: CASTVRGTSVGEQYF. CDR3 bases: TGCGCCAGCACAGTGCGCGGGACTAGCGTGGGCGAGCAGTACTTC.

This clonotype was seen a few times. CDR3 loop: CASSLGTGPGNTIYF. CDR3 sequence (DNA): TGTGCCAGCAGCTTAGGGACAGGTCCTGGAAACACCATATATTTT. This chain uses TRBV5-8 with TRBJ1-3; TRBD1 matches 8 bases. V lost 2 bases, J lost 2 bases, and 3 bases stayed unmatched. This CDR3 has 15 residues. Germline V gene data show CDR1 as SGHTS and CDR2 as YDEGEE. The full variable domain, its missing parts supplied by reference TRBV5-8 and TRBJ1-3, is EAGVTQSPTHLIKTRGQQATLRCSPISGHTSVYWYQQALGLGLQFLLWYDEGEERNRGNFPPRFSGRQFPNYSSELNVNALELEDSALYLCASSLGTGPGNTIYFGEGSWLTVV.

This clonotype was picked up many times. The V call is TRBV7-9, the J call TRBJ2-1; possibly TRBD1 or TRBD2 for D (5 bases each). The CDR3 has 13 residues. Trimming removed 3 bases at V and 10 bases at J, with 13 bases between. Germline lookup yields CDR1 SEHNR and CDR2 FQNEAQ (reference sequence). CDR3 in amino acids: CASSFRVEGEQFF. CDR3 in DNA: TGTGCCAGCAGCTTTCGGGTTGAGGGGGAGCAGTTCTTC.

The sample holds many counts of this clonotype. The chain uses TRBV12-3 or TRBV12-4 and TRBJ2-3; either TRBD1 or TRBD2 may supply D (5 bases each). V was trimmed by 3 bases and J by 7 bases, leaving 14 bases between them. This CDR3 region has 14 residues. The CDR3 bases are TGTGCCAGCAGTTTCTCCGGGGCCCAGAATACGCAGTATTTT. It codes for CASSFSGAQNTQYF.

In its sample, this clonotype was seen many times. The chain has TRBV6-5 and TRBJ2-3; TRBD2 matches at 8 bases. Unmatched junction bases numbered 10, after V lost 2 bases and J lost 0 bases. This CDR3 is built from 18 residues. Germline CDR1 and CDR2: MNHEY and SVGAGI. The CDR3 reads CASSYTLGVAGSTDTQYF. DNA for the CDR3: TGTGCCAGCAGTTACACCCTTGGGGTAGCGGGAAGCACAGATACGCAGTATTTT.

Ten or more counts support this clonotype. This sequence joins TRBV7-6 and TRBJ1-5; no clear D gene. In germline, CDR1 is SGHVS, CDR2 FNYEAQ. Trimming took off 4 bases at V and 1 base at J, with 5 bases between the two ends. This CDR3 has 13 residues. The CDR3 DNA sequence: TGTGCCAGCAGCTACGGGAGCAATCAGCCCCAGCATTTT. It yields the protein CASSYGSNQPQHF.

In its sample, this clonotype was seen a few times. This chain connects TRBV19 to TRBJ2-1; 8 bases agree with TRBD2. CDR1 and CDR2 (germline): LNHDA, SQIVND (reference sequence). The junction had 6 bases not matched to a gene; V was cut back by 8 bases and J by 0 bases. The CDR3 has 15 residues. The CDR3 protein is CASRGGPSSYNEQFF. The CDR3 DNA follows: TGTGCCAGTCGGGGGGGACCCAGCTCCTACAATGAGCAGTTCTTC.

By sample fraction, this clonotype is medium-sized. The rearrangement joins TRBV4-3 to TRBJ2-7; the match to TRBD2 covers 7 bases. Per germline, CDR1 LGHNA and CDR2 YSLEER. This CDR3 has 16 amino acids. The V gene end was trimmed by 1 base and the J gene end by 3 bases; junction bases not matched to a gene: 9. The CDR3 loop reads CASSQARGGSNYEQYF. CDR3 bases: TGCGCCAGCAGCCAAGCCCGTGGCGGGAGTAACTACGAGCAGTACTTC.

This clonotype has at least ten counts. The chain links TRBV9 to TRBJ2-3; possible D gene TRBD2, 6 bases. The V end lost 4 bases, the J end lost 6 bases, and 18 bases lay between the germline ends. Germline values: CDR1 SGDLS, CDR2 YYNGEE. The CDR3 sequence is 15 residues long. CDR3 region: CASSSLERESDTQYF. Here the CDR3 DNA reads TGTGCCAGCAGCTCTCTGGAACGGGAGAGTGATACGCAGTATTTT.

The sample holds many counts of this clonotype. This chain connects TRBV7-9 to TRBJ2-2; no clear D gene. The CDR3 has 13 residues. Germline CDR1 is SEHNR and CDR2 is FQNEAQ (reference sequence). V was cut by 4 bases and J by 3 bases, with 6 bases left in between. The CDR3, as DNA: TGTGCCAGCAGCTCAAGGCACACCGGGGAGCTGTTTTTT. Protein product: CASSSRHTGELFF.

In its sample, this clonotype was seen many times. The genes are TRBV12-3 or TRBV12-4 and TRBJ1-4; tentatively, D is TRBD1 (6 bases). The CDR3 length is 17 residues. With 8 bases removed from V and 4 bases from J, the gap between germline ends came to 23 bases. This CDR3 is CASAGTDSSPINEKLFF. The CDR3 DNA reads as TGTGCCAGCGCGGGGACGGACAGCTCTCCCATTAATGAAAAACTGTTTTTT.

The chain links TRBV7-6 to TRBJ2-1, with TRBD2 matching over 10 bases. The CDR3 is made up of 16 amino acids. CDR1 is SGHVS and CDR2 is FNYEAQ in the germline V gene. With V trimmed by 0 bases and J by 2 bases, 1 base remained unmatched. The CDR3 region is CASSLASGRAYNEQFF. The CDR3 DNA follows: TGTGCCAGCAGCTTAGCAAGCGGGAGGGCCTACAATGAGCAGTTCTTC.

The V and J genes are TRBV6-1 and TRBJ1-1; 8 bases map to TRBD1. Germline lookup yields CDR1 MNHNS and CDR2 SASEGT. With 5 bases clipped from V and 5 bases from J, the junction kept 10 bases outside the gene matches. This CDR3 spans 15 amino acids. Here the CDR3 DNA reads TGTGCCAGCAGTCATTACGGACAGGGTGGTACTGAAGCTTTCTTT. Translated: CASSHYGQGGTEAFF.

This clonotype showed up just a few times. The rearrangement uses TRBV12-3 or TRBV12-4 and TRBJ2-3; D may be TRBD1 or TRBD2 (5 bases each). Trimming took off 3 bases at V and 2 bases at J, with 12 bases between the two ends. The CDR3 totals 15 residues. CDR3 amino acids: CASSLVRGYTDTQYF. Written as DNA, the CDR3 is TGTGCCAGCAGTTTGGTGAGGGGCTACACAGATACGCAGTATTTT.

This chain uses TRBV4-3 with TRBJ2-1; D remains unclear. The V end was cut by 3 bases, the J end by 0 bases, with 6 bases between. Germline values: CDR1 LGHNA, CDR2 YSLEER. This CDR3 is 14 amino acids long. The CDR3 coding sequence is TGCGCCAGCAGCCAGGCGAACTCCTACAATGAGCAGTTCTTC. Translation gives CASSQANSYNEQFF.

This sequence joins TRBV25-1 and TRBJ2-5, with D perhaps given as TRBD1 or TRBD2 (6 bases each). Trimming removed 7 bases from V and 4 bases from J, with 16 bases in between. The germline CDR1 and CDR2 sequences are MGHDK and SYGVNS. CDR3 length: 14 residues. DNA for the CDR3: TGTGCCAGCACCACACGGGGGCCGAGAGAGACCCAGTACTTC. Translating gives CASTTRGPRETQYF.